This T cell receptor (beta chain) was obtained from a study of CD8+ T cells in alopecia areata. This clone was seen just once. Its antigen is unknown. This CDR3 is built from 11 residues. Germline V lookup: CDR1 PRHDT, CDR2 FYEKMQ (reference sequence). V lost 3 bases, J lost 5 bases, and 4 bases lay in between. Study-level findings and limits: Clonality in lesional scalp, especially alopecia totalis/universalis, exceeded that of normal scalp. As there was one nonresponder, how baseline CD8+ expansion relates to response remains uncertain.

Investigators isolated RNA and reverse transcribed it into cDNA to act as the sequencing template. Libraries were prepared by immunoSEQ multiplex PCR; TCRdb keeps only in-frame clonotypes and omits some of them. The sample shows around 170,000 clones, 51% of them seen only once. Sample treatment: oral pan-JAK inhibitor, 5-10 mg twice daily. Researchers gathered lesional scalp punch biopsies and peripheral blood from patients with alopecia areata. This material consisted of CD8+ T cells sorted from blood, taken around week 54, from a patient treated with tofacitinib. The gene calls are TRBV13 and TRBJ2-5; D remains ambiguous. This receptor was obtained from a human donor with alopecia areata. This CDR3 reads CASSLFETQYF. DNA of the CDR3: TGTGCCAGCAGCTTGTTTGAGACCCAGTACTTC.